This T cell receptor (beta chain) stems from a study of blood T cell repertoires in COVID-19. Per the authors' pipeline: Nucleated cell counts were estimated from reference gene primer amplification. Repertoires were generated with immunoSEQ multiplex PCR, while TCRdb's copy carries only in-frame clones and drops some. V, J and clone size reflect that table, while D and trimming were determined from the DNA. The sample has about 150,000 clones, around 89% seen once. CDR3 length equals 17 residues. V shed 1 base, J shed 2 bases, and the junction held 7 bases outside the gene matches. Germline V gives CDR1 LNHNV, CDR2 YYDKDF (reference sequence).

The receptor was isolated from a woman aged 55-70 years with active COVID-19. Material for sequencing was peripheral blood. This chain connects TRBV15 to TRBJ1-1, with 10 bases fitting TRBD1. This chain's CDR3 is CATSRGDRGFENTEAFF. The CDR3 DNA reads as TGTGCCACCAGCAGAGGGGACAGGGGATTTGAAAACACTGAAGCTTTCTTT.